The 17 T cell receptor beta chains reported below all come from one sample, sequenced in a study of cytomegalovirus exposure and HLA in healthy donors. The PCR ran on 60 Vbeta and 13 Jbeta primers. Produced via immunoSEQ multiplex PCR; TCRdb's table is partial and in-frame only. Of around 150,000 clones detected, approximately 80% appear once; the ten largest clones hold approximately 6%. Sequencing used PBMCs. All receptors derive from a man aged 30-40 years in good health and CMV-seropositive.

The J gene is TRBJ2-2, the V gene TRBV9; tentatively, D is TRBD1 (6 bases). The CDR3 contains 14 residues. Trimming left V 3 bases short and J 1 base short, with 7 bases between. Germline lookup yields CDR1 SGDLS and CDR2 YYNGEE. CDR3 amino acids: CASSAGQNTGELFF. In DNA form, the CDR3 reads TGTGCCAGCAGCGCGGGACAGAACACCGGGGAGCTGTTTTTT. The full variable domain, its missing parts supplied by reference TRBV9 and TRBJ2-2, is DSGVTQTPKHLITATGQRVTLRCSPRSGDLSVYWYQQSLDQGLQFLIQYYNGEERAKGNILERFSAQQFPDLHSELNLSSLELGDSALYFCASSAGQNTGELFFGEGSRLTVL.

The chain is built from TRBV7-2 and TRBJ1-2; no definite D call. CDR1 is SGHTA and CDR2 is FQGNSA in the germline V gene. V lost 1 base to trimming and J lost 4 bases, with 4 bases between them. This CDR3 is 12 amino acids long. In DNA, the CDR3 is TGTGCCAGCAGCTTAGGGAGCTATGGCTACACCTTC. This codes for CASSLGSYGYTF.

The J gene is TRBJ2-7, the V gene TRBV5-6; D is possibly TRBD1 (6 bases). The CDR3 totals 14 residues. The germline V gene encodes CDR1 SGHDT and CDR2 YYEEEE. The germline V and J ends were trimmed by 2 bases and 0 bases, with 9 bases remaining between them. In nucleotides, the CDR3 is TGTGCCAGCAGCTTTAGGGGGTTCTCCTACGAGCAGTACTTC. This translates into CASSFRGFSYEQYF.

CDR3 region: CASSLVRDKNEQFF. CDR3 coding DNA: TGTGCCAGCAGCTTAGTCCGGGACAAAAATGAGCAGTTCTTC. The rearrangement links TRBV7-9 to TRBJ2-1; tentatively, D is TRBD1 (6 bases). Germline V gives CDR1 SEHNR, CDR2 FQNEAQ (reference sequence). The CDR3 consists of 14 residues. Trimming took 1 base from V and 7 from J, leaving 11 bases between them.

The chain joins TRBV25-1 to TRBJ2-7; the D is unclear. CDR1 and CDR2 (germline): MGHDK, SYGVNS. With 4 bases removed from V and 6 bases from J, the gap between germline ends came to 7 bases. The CDR3 extends over 11 amino acids. The CDR3 reads CASSVGGEQYF. CDR3 in DNA: TGTGCCAGCAGTGTTGGCGGCGAGCAGTACTTC.

This clone has only a few counts. V is TRBV5-1 and J is TRBJ2-7; 7 bases are shared with TRBD2. CDR1 is SGHRS, CDR2 YFSETQ, per germline. This CDR3 contains 15 residues. Germline trimming cut 4 bases from V and 6 bases from J; bases unmatched to any gene: 13. The CDR3 DNA reads as TGCGCCAGCAGCCGCCTAACTAGCGACAACGCCGAGCAGTACTTC. Its protein is CASSRLTSDNAEQYF.

The chain's CDR3 is CASRLRDSGNTIYF. In DNA, the CDR3 is TGTGCCAGTAGACTCCGGGACAGTGGAAACACCATATATTTT. The rearrangement joins TRBV19 to TRBJ1-3; 7 bases are a match to TRBD1. J gave up 3 bases and V 6 bases, and 5 bases lay outside the gene matches. CDR3 length equals 14 residues. Germline V lookup: CDR1 LNHDA, CDR2 SQIVND (reference sequence).

The chain couples TRBV27 to TRBJ2-1; 10 bases map to TRBD1. After removal of 5 bases from V and 7 bases from J, the junction contained 5 bases not matched to a gene. CDR1 is MNHEY and CDR2 is SMNVEV in the germline V gene (reference sequence). This CDR3 spans 14 amino acids. The CDR3 DNA reads TGTGCCAGCAGTAGGGACAGGGGAGTTAATGAGCAGTTCTTC. This sequence encodes CASSRDRGVNEQFF.

The chain joins TRBV5-3 to TRBJ2-4, with TRBD1 matching over 11 bases. TRBV5-3 is an ORF, and what it does is uncertain. This CDR3 is 16 amino acids long. Trimming cost V 4 bases and J 12 bases; bases outside gene matches: 15. CDR3 in amino acids: CARSNGQGANYDSQYF. CDR3 sequence (DNA): TGTGCCAGAAGCAACGGACAGGGGGCAAATTATGACAGTCAGTACTTC.

The chain couples TRBV2 to TRBJ2-7; TRBD2 might be the D (5 bases). Germline V lookup: CDR1 SNHLY, CDR2 FYNNEI. V was shortened by 6 bases and J by 0 bases, with 15 bases between the two germline ends. The CDR3 extends over 15 amino acids. The CDR3 DNA follows: TGTGCCAGCAGCGCGGGCGACGCACGCTCCTACGAGCAGTACTTC. Protein product: CASSAGDARSYEQYF.

The count of this clone is one. This chain links TRBV2 with TRBJ2-2; 8 bases map to TRBD1. The length of the CDR3 is 15 residues. With 2 bases clipped from V and 4 bases from J, the junction kept 3 bases outside the gene matches. Per germline, CDR1 SNHLY and CDR2 FYNNEI. CDR3 loop: CASSETGQATGELFF. The CDR3 nucleotides are TGTGCCAGCAGTGAAACGGGACAGGCCACCGGGGAGCTGTTTTTT.

This clone was counted only a few times. The V gene is TRBV9, the J gene TRBJ1-1, with no clear D. The CDR3 has 13 residues. Germline V lookup: CDR1 SGDLS, CDR2 YYNGEE. Trimming shortened V by 4 bases and J by 1 base, and 8 bases separated the two germline ends. The CDR3 nucleotides read TGTGCCAGCAGCCTGACGGGGAACACTGAAGCTTTCTTT. Residues: CASSLTGNTEAFF.

The rearrangement uses TRBV7-9 and TRBJ2-7; a weak D match, TRBD1 (6 bases). The germline CDR1 and CDR2 sequences are SEHNR and FQNEAQ (reference sequence). Trimming cost V 1 base and J 2 bases, with 9 bases left between them. The CDR3 has 14 residues. The CDR3 sequence: CASSLDGQTYEQYF. For the CDR3, the DNA is TGTGCCAGCAGCTTAGATGGACAGACCTACGAGCAGTACTTC.

The V gene is TRBV4-1, the J gene TRBJ2-7; D perhaps matches TRBD2 (5 bases). Trimming left V 4 bases short and J 5 bases short, with 15 bases between. CDR3 length equals 14 residues. Germline V gene data show CDR1 as MGHRA and CDR2 as YSYEKL. The CDR3 region is CASSPHPGSDEQYF. The CDR3 nucleotides read TGCGCCAGCAGCCCCCACCCGGGGTCGGACGAGCAGTACTTC.

A note on this clone: Within the sample, other DNA sequences also encode this same CDR3. This sequence joins TRBV9 and TRBJ1-6; D might be TRBD1 (6 bases). The CDR3 totals 15 residues. The germline V gene encodes CDR1 SGDLS and CDR2 YYNGEE. Trimming shortened V by 0 bases and J by 5 bases, and 9 bases separated the two germline ends. The CDR3 spells CASSVEPGDNSPLHF. DNA of the CDR3: TGTGCCAGCAGCGTAGAGCCAGGGGATAATTCACCCCTCCACTTT.

Only a few counts were recorded for this clone. V usage is TRBV29-1 and J usage is TRBJ1-2; the match to TRBD1 covers 9 bases. The CDR3 runs to 13 residues. J gave up 3 bases and V 5 bases, and 4 bases lay outside the gene matches. Germline V gene lookup returns CDR1 SQVTM and CDR2 ANQGSEA. This chain's CDR3 is CSVNRGRDYGYTF. CDR3 DNA sequence: TGCAGCGTTAACAGGGGGCGCGACTATGGCTACACCTTC.

The J gene is TRBJ2-1, the V gene TRBV28, with D maybe TRBD1 (5 bases). With 5 bases removed from V and 8 bases from J, the gap between germline ends came to 13 bases. The germline gives CDR1 MDHEN, CDR2 SYDVKM. CDR3 length equals 13 residues. The CDR3 DNA follows: TGTGCCAGCAGTCCCCGGACCAGGGATGAGCAGTTCTTC. Its translation is CASSPRTRDEQFF. Filled out from reference TRBV28 and TRBJ2-1, the complete variable domain reads DVKVTQSSRYLVKRTGEKVFLECVQDMDHENMFWYRQDPGLGLRLIYFSYDVKMKEKGDIPEGYSVSREKKERFSLILESASTNQTSMYLCASSPRTRDEQFFGPGTRLTVL.